Below, 25 T cell receptor beta chains from the same sample are listed, as sequenced in a study of OX40 agonist ivuxolimab in advanced cancers. Assay: immunoSEQ multiplex PCR; the TCRdb copy retains only in-frame clones and omits some. The table has over 60,000 clones, 84% seen once; the top ten hold 2% to 2.5%. The material was CD4+ or CD8+ T cells sorted from blood, obtained in a trial of the OX40 agonist ivuxolimab. The receptors originated from an adult with an advanced solid tumor such as melanoma, head and neck, liver or kidney cancer.

The chain links TRBV6-5 to TRBJ2-7, with TRBD1 matching over 7 bases. This CDR3 region has 15 residues. In germline, CDR1 is MNHEY, CDR2 SVGAGI. The junction had 7 bases not matched to a gene; V was cut back by 5 bases and J by 0 bases. CDR3 loop: CASSRQQGSSYEQYF. The DNA for the CDR3 is TGTGCCAGCAGTCGCCAACAGGGGAGCTCCTACGAGCAGTACTTC.

V usage is TRBV11-2 and J usage is TRBJ1-3; TRBD1 matches at 7 bases. Germline CDR1 reads SGHAT; CDR2 reads FQNNGV. CDR3 length equals 15 residues. V dropped 5 bases and J dropped 0; count of bases not matched to a gene: 4. CDR3 DNA: TGTGCCAGCAGCCGAACAGGGGTCTCTGGAAACACCATATATTTT. Its translation is CASSRTGVSGNTIYF. The whole variable domain, remainder taken from reference TRBV11-2 and TRBJ1-3, is EAGVAQSPRYKIIEKRQSVAFWCNPISGHATLYWYQQILGQGPKLLIQFQNNGVVDDSQLPKDRFSAERLKGVDSTLKIQPAKLEDSAVYLCASSRTGVSGNTIYFGEGSWLTVV.

This clone was recorded only once. This chain joins TRBV6-4 and TRBJ2-3; D is undetermined. This CDR3 region has 11 residues. V lost 6 bases, J lost 5 bases, and 6 bases lay in between. Germline V gene data show CDR1 as MRHNA and CDR2 as SNTAGT. The CDR3 sequence: CASRLGDTQYF. The CDR3 coding sequence is TGTGCCAGCAGGCTCGGAGATACGCAGTATTTT.

This chain connects TRBV6-1 to TRBJ2-2, with D possibly being TRBD1 or TRBD2 (5 bases each). Germline CDR1 MNHNS, CDR2 SASEGT. Between the trimmed V and J ends, which lost 5 bases and 5 bases, there was a span of 15 bases. The CDR3 totals 15 residues. The CDR3 region has the DNA TGTGCCAGCAGTACCGGGACCATGGGGACCGGGGAGCTGTTTTTT. The encoded protein is CASSTGTMGTGELFF.

The chain joins TRBV4-3 to TRBJ1-1, with D unresolved. The CDR3 totals 15 residues. The germline gives CDR1 LGHNA, CDR2 YSLEER. V was trimmed by 0 bases and J by 0 bases, leaving 8 bases between them. The CDR3 nucleotides are TGCGCCAGCAGCCAAGATCAGGTTATGAACACTGAAGCTTTCTTT. It is translated as CASSQDQVMNTEAFF.

The genes are TRBV14 and TRBJ1-2; D might be TRBD1 (6 bases). Trimming left V 1 base short and J 4 bases short, with 13 bases between. Germline lookup yields CDR1 SGHDN and CDR2 FVKESK. The CDR3 has 15 amino acids. CDR3 amino acids: CASSQAGARGYGYTF. In nucleotides, the CDR3 is TGTGCCAGCAGCCAAGCAGGGGCCAGGGGCTATGGCTACACCTTC. Looking up the rest from reference TRBV14 and TRBJ1-2 gives the full variable domain: EAGVTQFPSHSVIEKGQTVTLRCDPISGHDNLYWYRRVMGKEIKFLLHFVKESKQDESGMPNNRFLAERTGGTYSTLKVQPAELEDSGVYFCASSQAGARGYGYTFGSGTRLTVV.

The chain uses TRBV7-2 and TRBJ2-7; perhaps TRBD1 as D (6 bases). The germline V gene encodes CDR1 SGHTA and CDR2 FQGNSA. With 6 bases removed from V and 0 bases from J, the gap between germline ends came to 15 bases. The CDR3 spans 15 residues. The CDR3 DNA sequence: TGTGCCAGCAGTGCCCGGACAGCGAGCTCCTACGAGCAGTACTTC. As protein: CASSARTASSYEQYF.

This rearrangement joins TRBV6-1 to TRBJ2-3, with 10 bases aligning to TRBD1. V lost 6 bases, J lost 3 bases, and 6 bases stayed unmatched. The CDR3 totals 15 residues. Germline CDR1 MNHNS, CDR2 SASEGT. CDR3 loop: CASSPGTGVTDTQYF. CDR3 in DNA: TGTGCCAGCAGCCCCGGGACAGGGGTTACAGATACGCAGTATTTT.

The V and J genes are TRBV6-1 and TRBJ1-1; D ambiguous. Germline loops: CDR1 MNHNS, CDR2 SASEGT. This CDR3 has 13 residues. Trimming cost V 8 bases and J 5 bases, with 15 bases left between them. CDR3 sequence: CASGDGIGTEAFF. The CDR3 DNA sequence: TGTGCCAGCGGAGATGGGATTGGGACTGAAGCTTTCTTT.

The rearrangement uses TRBV5-1 and TRBJ1-1; D gene uncertain. The germline V gene has CDR1 SGHRS and CDR2 YFSETQ. The V and J ends lost 2 bases and 3 bases respectively, with 8 bases between them. This CDR3 has 13 residues. The CDR3: CASSFNQDTEAFF. Here the CDR3 DNA reads TGCGCCAGCAGCTTCAACCAGGACACTGAAGCTTTCTTT.

The genes are TRBV7-9 and TRBJ1-1; possibly TRBD1 for D (5 bases). CDR1 is SEHNR, CDR2 FQNEAQ, per germline (reference sequence). The CDR3 has 15 amino acids. Trimming left V 1 base short and J 0 bases short, with 9 bases between. CDR3 in amino acids: CASSLVGAMNTEAFF. The CDR3 bases are TGTGCCAGCAGCTTAGTCGGGGCCATGAACACTGAAGCTTTCTTT.

V usage is TRBV10-3 and J usage is TRBJ1-1, with D unclear. V was shortened by 5 bases and J by 2 bases, with 9 bases between the two germline ends. The CDR3 extends over 13 amino acids. CDR1 and CDR2 (germline): ENHRY, SYGVKD. CDR3 DNA sequence: TGTGCCATCAGTTTCAACCAAAACACTGAAGCTTTCTTT. Translated, it gives CAISFNQNTEAFF.

The chain combines TRBV4-3 with TRBJ2-1; D remains ambiguous. Germline V gene lookup returns CDR1 LGHNA and CDR2 YSLEER. The CDR3 extends over 18 amino acids. V gave up 0 bases and J gave up 4 bases, with 19 bases separating them. This CDR3 reads CASSQDLWRTYDYNEQFF. CDR3 in DNA: TGCGCCAGCAGCCAAGATCTTTGGCGGACCTACGATTACAATGAGCAGTTCTTC.

V gene TRBV30 combines with J gene TRBJ2-2; D possibly corresponds to TRBD2 (6 bases). V lost 3 bases and J 5 bases, leaving 13 bases between the germline ends. Germline V CDR1 and CDR2: GTSNPN, SVGIG (reference sequence). This CDR3 region has 14 residues. The CDR3 DNA is TGTGCCTGGAGAAAGCCGACTAGTACCGGGGAGCTGTTTTTT. Translating it yields CAWRKPTSTGELFF.

The chain is built from TRBV14 and TRBJ1-1, with TRBD1 as a possible D gene (5 bases). The germline CDR1 and CDR2 sequences are SGHDN and FVKESK. The germline V and J ends were trimmed by 9 bases and 3 bases, with 14 bases remaining between them. The CDR3 is made up of 13 amino acids. CDR3 in amino acids: CASSDKPYTEAFF. CDR3 nucleotides: TGTGCCAGTTCGGACAAACCTTACACTGAAGCTTTCTTT.

The J gene is TRBJ1-3, the V gene TRBV7-2, with TRBD1 matching over 7 bases. The CDR3 spans 15 residues. Germline CDR1 and CDR2: SGHTA and FQGNSA. With 5 bases clipped from V and 2 bases from J, the junction kept 6 bases outside the gene matches. The CDR3 reads CASSPQTGPGNTIYF. CDR3 sequence (DNA): TGTGCCAGCAGCCCCCAGACAGGGCCTGGAAACACCATATATTTT.

The genes are TRBV5-1 and TRBJ2-1; 8 bases agree with TRBD2. Germline CDR1 and CDR2: SGHRS and YFSETQ. V gave up 4 bases and J gave up 4 bases; unmatched junction bases: 10. This CDR3 is built from 16 residues. The CDR3: CASSPPGLADYNEQFF. In nucleotides, the CDR3 is TGCGCCAGCAGCCCGCCTGGACTAGCAGATTACAATGAGCAGTTCTTC.

The chain has TRBV4-3 and TRBJ2-4; tentative D call: TRBD1 (6 bases). This CDR3 spans 18 amino acids. CDR1 is LGHNA and CDR2 is YSLEER in the germline V gene. V lost 0 bases, J lost 0 bases, and 15 bases lay in between. DNA of the CDR3: TGCGCCAGCAGCCAAGAATGGGACACCCAGTTAGCCAAAAACATTCAGTACTTC. Its protein product is CASSQEWDTQLAKNIQYF.

V gene TRBV7-8 combines with J gene TRBJ1-4; 8 bases line up with TRBD1. V gave up 1 base and J gave up 7 bases; unmatched junction bases: 5. This CDR3 spans 15 amino acids. Germline V gives CDR1 SGHVS, CDR2 FQNEAQ. CDR3 nucleotides: TGTGCCAGCAGCTTAGGACAGGGGAGGACTGAAAAACTGTTTTTT. Amino acid sequence: CASSLGQGRTEKLFF.

V and J are TRBV9 and TRBJ2-1, with 10 bases lining up with TRBD2. CDR1 and CDR2 from the germline V gene are SGDLS and YYNGEE. The CDR3 loop spans 14 amino acids. V shed 9 bases and J 6 bases; nucleotides not matched to a gene: 9. Written as DNA, the CDR3 is TGTGCCATCCCCCAGCGGGGGGGCCCCAATGAGCAGTTCTTC. This gives the protein CAIPQRGGPNEQFF.

This clone has a handful of counts. V usage is TRBV5-4 and J usage is TRBJ2-1; perhaps TRBD1 as D (7 bases). This CDR3 has 16 amino acids. V was shortened by 0 bases and J by 5 bases, with 15 bases between the two germline ends. Germline-derived CDR1 and CDR2 are SGHNT and YYREEE (reference sequence). The CDR3 coding sequence is TGTGCCAGCAGCTTGGGTCGCGGCAGGGGGGACAATGAGCAGTTCTTC. Translating it yields CASSLGRGRGDNEQFF.

This clone was seen once. J is TRBJ2-2 and V is TRBV9; D gene unclear. The V end was cut by 4 bases, the J end by 6 bases, with 13 bases between. This CDR3 comprises 14 residues. The germline gives CDR1 SGDLS, CDR2 YYNGEE. As DNA, the CDR3 is TGTGCCAGCAGCACGCGTGGGCAGGCCGGGGAGCTGTTTTTT. This translates into CASSTRGQAGELFF.

For this clone: At the DNA level, this CDR3 is encoded by other sequences in the same sample as well. The chain has TRBV28 and TRBJ2-7; 11 bases match TRBD2. The V gene end was trimmed by 6 bases and the J gene end by 2 bases; junction bases not matched to a gene: 6. There are 15 residues in the CDR3. Looked up from germline, CDR1 is MDHEN and CDR2 is SYDVKM. CDR3 loop: CASSLGTSGTYEQYF. As DNA, the CDR3 is TGTGCCAGCAGCCTTGGGACTAGCGGTACCTACGAGCAGTACTTC.

V usage is TRBV7-2 and J usage is TRBJ2-3; a possible D gene is TRBD1 (6 bases). The CDR3 contains 14 residues. Trimming took 5 bases from V and 3 from J, leaving 12 bases between them. Germline V CDR1 and CDR2: SGHTA, FQGNSA. Here the CDR3 DNA reads TGTGCCAGCAGCCACAGACAGGCAACAGATACGCAGTATTTT. Its translation is CASSHRQATDTQYF.

The chain uses TRBV4-1 and TRBJ1-6; TRBD1 matches at 8 bases. The length of the CDR3 is 17 residues. Germline V gene lookup returns CDR1 MGHRA and CDR2 YSYEKL. V shed 3 bases and J 9 bases; nucleotides not matched to a gene: 13. CDR3 sequence: CASSQPDRGTKASPLHF. CDR3 coding DNA: TGCGCCAGCAGCCAGCCCGACAGGGGAACTAAGGCTTCACCCCTCCACTTT.